These T cell receptor beta chains were read from a single sample in a study of CD8+CD57+ T cells in acquired aplastic anemia. MiXCR, applied by TCRdb to the reads, yields one record per CDR3 protein. The data hold roughly 290,000 distinct CDR3 sequences, with 56% observed a single time. Sequenced input: sorted CD4+, CD8+, or CD8+CD57+ T cells (not recorded which) from PBMCs. These receptors all stem from a human donor with aplastic anemia. The CDR3 runs from the conserved cysteine through the conserved F or W. Fields, in order: V gene, D gene, J gene, clone size, CDR3 protein, CDR3 DNA. The D gene is left open where the match is weak. Clone size is stated in some rows and not others, as once, few, many or a class when expanded.

TRBV20-1	NA	TRBJ1-2	NA	CSARGSGQANYGYTF	TGCAGTGCTAGAGGGTCAGGTCAAGCTAACTATGGCTACACCTTC
TRBV7-8	TRBD1	TRBJ2-1	once	CASSPRTGNLFDEQFF	TGTGCCAGCAGCCCACGGACAGGGAATTTGTTCGATGAGCAGTTCTTC
TRBV7-9	TRBD2	TRBJ2-2	NA	CASSTSETGELFF	TGTGCCAGCAGCACTAGCGAGACCGGGGAGCTGTTTTTT
TRBV15	TRBD2	TRBJ2-3	NA	CATSSPPGGLNTQYF	TGTGCCACCAGCAGCCCGCCGGGGGGACTGAATACGCAGTATTTT
TRBV19	NA	TRBJ1-6	NA	CAIFCWDNSPLHF	TGTGCCATCTTCTGTTGGGATAATTCACCCCTCCACTTT
TRBV20-1	NA	TRBJ2-5	once	CSASVIAVQETQYF	TGCAGTGCTAGTGTAATAGCGGTCCAAGAGACCCAGTACTTC
TRBV20-1	NA	TRBJ1-6	NA	CSASLGVALLGSPLHF	TGCAGTGCTAGTCTCGGGGTTGCCTTGCTCGGATCACCCCTCCACTTT
TRBV20-1	TRBD2	TRBJ2-7	few	CSASLAGRYEQYF	TGCAGTGCTAGCCTAGCGGGTCGATACGAGCAGTACTTC
TRBV2	TRBD2	TRBJ2-3	NA	CASSEGLAGAPDTQYF	TGTGCCAGCAGTGAGGGACTAGCGGGAGCGCCAGATACGCAGTATTTT
TRBV29-1	NA	TRBJ2-5	few	CSVGAETQYF	TGCAGCGTTGGGGCGGAGACCCAGTACTTC
TRBV7-2	NA	TRBJ1-2	NA	CASSLPGLATNYGYTF	TGTGCCAGCAGCTTACCGGGACTAGCTACTAACTATGGCTACACCTTC
TRBV20-1	TRBD1	TRBJ2-7	NA	CSASGQGIGEQYF	TGCAGTGCGTCAGGACAGGGAATAGGTGAGCAGTACTTC
TRBV19	NA	TRBJ1-2	NA	CASRKGPLNDYGYTF	TGTGCCAGTCGGAAGGGGCCCCTTAATGACTATGGCTACACCTTC
TRBV5-5	NA	TRBJ2-7	NA	CASSLASGHGYEQYF	TGTGCCAGCAGCTTGGCGTCAGGGCATGGCTACGAGCAGTACTTC
TRBV11-2	NA	TRBJ1-5	once	CASSLGVRRRQETQHF	TGTGCCAGCAGCTTAGGAGTTAGGAGACGGCAAGAGACCCAGCATTTT
TRBV20-1	NA	TRBJ1-6	NA	CSAQVGEGLRSPLHF	TGCAGTGCTCAGGTCGGGGAGGGACTTCGGTCACCCCTCCACTTT
TRBV18	NA	TRBJ1-1	NA	CASSPSLELNPEAFF	TGTGCCAGCTCACCATCTTTGGAATTGAACCCTGAAGCTTTCTTT
TRBV2	NA	TRBJ2-5	NA	CASSEEAPQWETQYF	TGTGCCAGCAGTGAAGAGGCCCCACAGTGGGAGACCCAGTACTTC
TRBV5-1	TRBD1	TRBJ2-7	NA	CASSLLSLTGVLSYEQYF	TGCGCCAGCAGCTTGTTGTCGCTTACAGGGGTCCTATCCTACGAGCAGTACTTC
TRBV2	NA	TRBJ2-1	NA	CASSVRAAISYNEQFF	TGTGCCAGCAGTGTCAGAGCGGCGATCTCCTACAATGAGCAGTTCTTC
TRBV7-9	NA	TRBJ1-1	NA	CADNKGFGTEAFF	TGTGCAGACAACAAGGGTTTCGGCACTGAAGCTTTCTTT
TRBV24-1	TRBD1	TRBJ2-3	few	CATSDLRQGSDTQYF	TGTGCCACCAGTGATCTTAGACAGGGGTCAGATACGCAGTATTTT
TRBV7-8	TRBD1	TRBJ1-2	NA	CASSSRDSSYGYTF	TGTGCCAGCAGCTCCCGGGACAGTTCTTATGGCTACACCTTC
TRBV10-3	NA	TRBJ2-3	NA	CAISAWGERTDTQYF	TGTGCCATCAGCGCGTGGGGGGAGAGGACAGATACGCAGTATTTT
TRBV7-2	TRBD1	TRBJ2-7	many	CASSPQGAVPYEQYF	TGTGCCAGCAGCCCACAGGGGGCGGTACCCTACGAGCAGTACTTC
TRBV10-3	TRBD1	TRBJ1-6	NA	CAISGRTGEDSPLRF	TGTGCCATCAGTGGTCGGACAGGGGAGGATTCACCCCTCCGCTTT
TRBV7-9	NA	TRBJ1-1	NA	CASSHGRNEAFF	TGTGCCAGCAGCCACGGACGGAATGAAGCTTTCTTT
TRBV6-5	TRBD1	TRBJ1-3	many	CASRDGTGGSRPSGNTIYF	TGTGCCAGCAGGGACGGGACAGGGGGCTCGAGACCCTCTGGAAACACCATATATTTT
TRBV19	NA	TRBJ1-4	NA	CASKMGGAEKLFF	TGTGCCAGTAAGATGGGTGGGGCTGAAAAACTGTTTTTT
TRBV25-1	NA	TRBJ1-1	NA	CASSPNRDSTEAFF	TGTGCCAGCAGTCCTAATAGGGATAGCACTGAAGCTTTCTTT
TRBV24-1	TRBD1	TRBJ2-7	NA	CATSDRTGGNEQYF	TGTGCCACCAGTGACCGGACAGGGGGAAACGAGCAGTACTTC
TRBV20-1	NA	TRBJ1-1	NA	CSASSMERDEAFF	TGCAGTGCTAGTTCTATGGAGCGGGATGAAGCTTTCTTT
TRBV9	NA	TRBJ2-5	NA	CASSMGALPGKRETQYF	TGTGCCAGCAGCATGGGGGCTTTACCTGGGAAACGGGAGACCCAGTACTTC